Below, one T cell receptor beta chain is given with its context. The table lists this clone with a count of one. This receptor's antigen is unknown. The input lacks base qualities; no much larger clone sits a single base away. Participants in the prospective study were aged about 18 to 95 years, lived in 20 to 25 United States geographic areas, and enrolled through a virtual design. In the prospective study, participants were assigned to cohorts based on the clinical history participants reported in a screening survey and a study questionnaire. In the prospective study, whole blood, serum and a nasopharyngeal or oropharyngeal swab were collected from each participant by mobile phlebotomists. Additional blood draws and questionnaires over an approximately 2-month period could optionally be provided by prospective study participants. Prospective study blood samples were shipped either frozen or at room temperature before DNA extraction.

The sample belongs to a study of blood T cell repertoires in COVID-19 (dated by TCRdb to 2018 to 2021). For context, the study as a whole: Collaborator samples came from the United States, Italy and Spain and covered acute and convalescent phases of COVID-19. The repertoires were made available in a free public database intended to serve as a resource for research on the immune response to SARS-CoV-2. Where HLA class I and class II types were available, the types were taken from metadata supplied by the sample provider, not from assay-based typing. Deeply sampled blood TCRbeta repertoires from subjects exposed to, actively infected with, or recovered from COVID-19 were included in the dataset. The samples were drawn from two sources: the first 160 participants of the ongoing ImmuneRACE study, and 1,000 to 1,500 subjects contributed by 6 global collaborators. The sample metadata nearly always contained a de-identified subject ID, COVID-19 status, age in years and sex. The material from the prospective study consisted of cDNA or gDNA derived from T cells, B-cell-depleted T cells, or PBMCs. Overall results and qualifications from the work: How much clinical and demographic metadata was included differed by source and by participant, and the metadata was provided uncurated.

CDR1 and CDR2 are read off the germline V gene as ENHRY and SYGVKD. Inclusive of the bounding cysteine and phenylalanine, the CDR3 is 15 residues long. The kept DNA is CDR3 alone, 45 bases in frame from the first base. Relative to germline, V is missing 6 bases and J is missing 7 bases, with 9 bases of the junction outside any gene match. The immunoSEQ Assay, a bias-controlled multiplex PCR, was used to amplify TCRbeta CDR3 regions from genomic DNA. The authors' analysis ran thus. The number of nucleated cells in each sample was estimated from the amplification of reference gene primers within the assay. Sequence reads were collapsed and filtered to measure the absolute abundance of every unique TCRbeta CDR3 rearrangement. For each sample, productive Simpson clonality was calculated as the square root of Simpson's diversity index across productive rearrangements. In its TCRdb copy, this immuneACCESS table keeps in-frame sequences only and misses some clones. Where compared with another copy, unresolved V genes explain less than half of these, and the others have no known cause. That table gives V, J and clone size, and the DNA gave D and trimming. The sample includes 350,000 to 550,000 clones, with roughly nine tenths observed a single time. Jointly, the top ten make up around 1.8% of the sample.

Input material: PBMCs or T cells enriched from blood (not recorded which). In this chain, TRBV10-3 is recombined with TRBJ2-1; 10 nucleotides in the junction match TRBD2. This clonotype was obtained from a woman aged 18-29 years with acute COVID-19. The nucleotide sequence is given as TGTGCCATCAGGTCCCTAGCGGGAGTTGGGAATGAGCAGTTCTTC. Translated, this gives CAIRSLAGVGNEQFF.